These 17 T cell receptor beta chains share one sample of origin, sequenced in a study of blood T cell repertoires in COVID-19. Some clones are missing from TCRdb's copy, which holds only in-frame ones; the method was immunoSEQ multiplex PCR. The table records about 280,000 clones, 65% to 90% of them present only once. Sequences were obtained from peripheral blood. The origin of the receptors is a human donor in a cohort sampled during active COVID-19.

The CDR3 loop reads CASSTRTGPAFF. The CDR3 nucleotides are TGTGCCAGCAGCACCCGGACAGGTCCAGCTTTCTTT. This chain joins TRBV5-4 and TRBJ1-1; 7 positions match TRBD1. V lost 4 bases, J lost 10 bases, and 7 bases stayed unmatched. The CDR3 has 12 residues. From germline, CDR1 is SGHNT and CDR2 YYREEE (reference sequence).

The rearrangement links TRBV12-3 or TRBV12-4 to TRBJ2-1; TRBD1 might be the D (6 bases). With 6 bases removed from V and 9 bases from J, the gap between germline ends came to 9 bases. The CDR3 is 11 amino acids. As DNA, the CDR3 is TGTGCCAGCAGGGACAGTTTTGAGCAGTTCTTC. Its protein product is CASRDSFEQFF.

This rearrangement joins TRBV19 to TRBJ2-5, with 7 bases matching TRBD2. Trimming removed 6 bases from V and 2 bases from J; junction bases left unmatched: 3. Germline V gene data show CDR1 as LNHDA and CDR2 as SQIVND (reference sequence). This CDR3 has 13 residues. The CDR3 is CASSGRLQETQYF. The DNA for the CDR3 is TGTGCCAGTAGCGGGAGGCTTCAAGAGACCCAGTACTTC. Full variable domain (outside the CDR3, taken from reference TRBV19 and TRBJ2-5): DGGITQSPKYLFRKEGQNVTLSCEQNLNHDAMYWYRQDPGQGLRLIYYSQIVNDFQKGDIAEGYSVSREKKESFPLTVTSAQKNPTAFYLCASSGRLQETQYFGPGTRLLVL.

This clone was detected only a few times. The chain links TRBV10-1 to TRBJ1-3, with D perhaps matching TRBD1 (5 bases). The CDR3 consists of 14 residues. Per the germline V gene, CDR1 is WNHNN and CDR2 is SYGVQD (reference sequence). Trimming pared 0 bases from V and 8 bases from J, leaving 11 bases between. As DNA, the CDR3 is TGCGCCAGCAGTGAGTCCGGACAAGGGGACACCATATATTTT. The encoded protein is CASSESGQGDTIYF.

A note on this clone: Relative to the germline gene, one junction end is altered; a read error may explain this. The rearrangement joins TRBV7-9 to TRBJ2-7; TRBD1 aligns across 7 bases. Germline CDR1 is SEHNR and CDR2 is FQNEAQ (reference sequence). There are 12 residues in the CDR3. Written as DNA, the CDR3 is TGTGCCAGCAGCTTCGCGACAGGGCGATGTTCGTTC. Translation gives CASSFATGRCSF. The variable domain in full, completed from reference TRBV7-9 and TRBJ2-7, reads DTGVSQNPRHKITKRGQNVTFRCDPISEHNRLYWYRQTLGQGPEFLTYFQNEAQLEKSRLLSDRFSAERPKGSFSTLEIQRTEQGDSAMYLCASSFATGRCSFGPGTRLTVT.

The chain carries TRBV7-8 and TRBJ2-1; 9 nucleotides line up with TRBD2. CDR3 length: 16 amino acids. With 3 bases clipped from V and 8 bases from J, the junction kept 11 bases outside the gene matches. Germline CDR1 SGHVS, CDR2 FQNEAQ. The CDR3 sequence: CASSLGRLAVRDEQFF. The CDR3 DNA follows: TGTGCCAGCAGCTTGGGGCGACTAGCGGTGAGGGATGAGCAGTTCTTC.

The chain recombines TRBV5-1 with TRBJ1-5, with TRBD1 identical over 7 bases. The CDR3 is 15 residues long. Germline V gene lookup returns CDR1 SGHRS and CDR2 YFSETQ. The J segment lost 5 bases and the V segment lost 1 base, leaving 6 bases of the junction unmatched. CDR3 in DNA: TGCGCCAGCAGCTTGACGACAGGGATGGATCAGCCCCAGCATTTT. Its translation is CASSLTTGMDQPQHF.

The chain uses TRBV2 and TRBJ2-3; a possible D gene is TRBD1 (6 bases). The length of the CDR3 is 16 residues. Germline lookup yields CDR1 SNHLY and CDR2 FYNNEI. With 0 bases removed from V and 1 base from J, the gap between germline ends came to 11 bases. The CDR3 DNA is TGTGCCAGCAGTGAAGCAATGGGGGCTGGCACAGATACGCAGTATTTT. Its translation is CASSEAMGAGTDTQYF.

The sample holds one count of this clone. The rearrangement joins TRBV6-5 to TRBJ1-3; TRBD1 aligns across 8 bases. CDR1 and CDR2 (germline): MNHEY, SVGAGI. This CDR3 comprises 15 residues. The trim removed 0 bases at V and 4 bases at J, leaving 2 bases unmatched. CDR3 DNA: TGTGCCAGCAGTTACTCGGGACAGGTCGGAAACACCATATATTTT. Amino acids: CASSYSGQVGNTIYF.

This clone has just one count. The CDR3 DNA reads as TGTGCCACCAGCGGAAAACAGGGCTCGGCAGATACGCAGTATTTT. Protein product: CATSGKQGSADTQYF. The J gene is TRBJ2-3, the V gene TRBV24-1; D perhaps matches TRBD1 (6 bases). Germline V gene data show CDR1 as KGHDR and CDR2 as SFDVKD. There are 15 residues in the CDR3. Between the trimmed V and J ends, which lost 7 bases and 4 bases, there was a span of 17 bases.

This rearrangement joins TRBV7-9 to TRBJ2-7, with 9 bases that match TRBD1. The CDR3 consists of 15 residues. The ends lost 0 bases at V and 3 bases at J; junction bases unmatched: 3. Per germline, CDR1 SEHNR and CDR2 FQNEAQ (reference sequence). Written as DNA, the CDR3 is TGTGCCAGCAGCTTAGCCGGGACAGGGATCTACGAGCAGTACTTC. Translating it yields CASSLAGTGIYEQYF. Looking up the rest from reference TRBV7-9 and TRBJ2-7 gives the full variable domain: DTGVSQNPRHKITKRGQNVTFRCDPISEHNRLYWYRQTLGQGPEFLTYFQNEAQLEKSRLLSDRFSAERPKGSFSTLEIQRTEQGDSAMYLCASSLAGTGIYEQYFGPGTRLTVT.

This clone was seen only a few times. The CDR3 sequence is CASSWGLATTYEQYF. DNA of the CDR3: TGTGCCAGCAGTTGGGGACTAGCAACGACCTACGAGCAGTACTTC. V usage is TRBV2 and J usage is TRBJ2-7, with 9 positions matching TRBD2. The ends lost 5 bases at V and 2 bases at J; junction bases unmatched: 7. The V gene's germline CDR1 is SNHLY and CDR2 FYNNEI. This CDR3 comprises 15 residues.

The chain couples TRBV3-1 (or the pseudogene TRBV3-2) to TRBJ2-3; D is possibly TRBD2 (6 bases). Trimming stripped 4 bases from V and 2 bases from J, with 13 bases between. Germline CDR1 reads LGHDT; CDR2 reads YNNKEL (reference sequence). The CDR3 is 15 residues long. The CDR3 DNA is TGTGCCAGCAGCCCCGTGAAGCGGGCCACAGATACGCAGTATTTT. Translation: CASSPVKRATDTQYF.

This clone was found a few times. V usage is TRBV9 and J usage is TRBJ1-1; D gene unclear. The CDR3 sequence is 13 residues long. Trimming took off 6 bases at V and 1 base at J, with 10 bases between the two ends. Germline V gene lookup returns CDR1 SGDLS and CDR2 YYNGEE. The CDR3 spells CASNPSGNTEAFF. In nucleotides, the CDR3 is TGTGCCAGCAATCCTTCAGGGAACACTGAAGCTTTCTTT. Variable domain in full (rest from reference TRBV9 and TRBJ1-1): DSGVTQTPKHLITATGQRVTLRCSPRSGDLSVYWYQQSLDQGLQFLIQYYNGEERAKGNILERFSAQQFPDLHSELNLSSLELGDSALYFCASNPSGNTEAFFGQGTRLTVV.

This chain connects TRBV28 to TRBJ1-1; D not resolved. Per germline, CDR1 MDHEN and CDR2 SYDVKM. Trimming shortened V by 6 bases and J by 6 bases, and 11 bases separated the two germline ends. This CDR3 contains 12 residues. The CDR3 spells CASSPQSAEAFF. The CDR3 nucleotides are TGTGCCAGCAGCCCACAGTCTGCTGAAGCTTTCTTT.

The chain recombines TRBV7-9 with TRBJ1-2; D possibly corresponds to TRBD1 (6 bases). The CDR3 covers 15 residues. V lost 5 bases, J lost 0 bases, and 13 bases lay in between. Germline-derived CDR1 and CDR2 are SEHNR and FQNEAQ (reference sequence). CDR3 sequence (DNA): TGTGCCAGCAGCACAAGGGACACCGCTAACTATGGCTACACCTTC. Translated: CASSTRDTANYGYTF. Variable domain in full (rest from reference TRBV7-9 and TRBJ1-2): DTGVSQNPRHKITKRGQNVTFRCDPISEHNRLYWYRQTLGQGPEFLTYFQNEAQLEKSRLLSDRFSAERPKGSFSTLEIQRTEQGDSAMYLCASSTRDTANYGYTFGSGTRLTVV.

The chain joins TRBV5-4 to TRBJ2-5; 13 bases map to TRBD2. The V segment lost 5 bases and the J segment 5 bases; nucleotides outside the gene matches: 9. Germline CDR1 is SGHNT and CDR2 is YYREEE (reference sequence). The CDR3 spans 16 residues. The CDR3 sequence: CASRSGLAGVGETQYF. DNA of the CDR3: TGTGCCAGCAGATCCGGACTAGCGGGAGTGGGGGAGACCCAGTACTTC.